These 2 T cell receptor beta chains share one sample of origin, sequenced in a study of metastatic and nonmetastatic thyroid tumors. No patient received treatment before thyroid surgery. MiXCR re-clonotyped the PCR reads for TCRdb. The sample records fewer than 40,000 clones, about 15% being singletons. What was sequenced was blood. Source of these receptors: a male donor with papillary thyroid cancer or a benign thyroid nodule (not recorded which). Some clones in this sample may be carry-over from other donors' samples.

The sample holds many counts of this clone. The V and J genes are TRBV10-3 and TRBJ2-1; 9 nucleotides line up with TRBD2. From germline, CDR1 is ENHRY and CDR2 SYGVKD. J lost 10 bases, V lost 0 bases, and 10 bases had no gene match. The CDR3 runs to 16 residues. CDR3 residues: CAISESGVLAGREQFF. CDR3 nucleotide sequence: TGTGCCATCAGTGAGTCGGGAGTCCTAGCGGGACGGGAGCAGTTCTTC.

This clone came up many times. The chain links TRBV4-1 to TRBJ1-5; 7 nucleotides line up with TRBD1. V was pared by 0 bases and J by 5 bases, with 7 bases of the junction left unmatched. CDR1 and CDR2 (germline): MGHRA, YSYEKL. The CDR3 loop spans 16 amino acids. CDR3 sequence: CASSQDWDSKYQPQHF. CDR3 bases: TGCGCCAGCAGCCAAGATTGGGACAGTAAGTATCAGCCCCAGCATTTT.